These T cell receptor beta chains were read from a single sample in a study of blood T cell repertoires in COVID-19. This table comes from immunoSEQ multiplex PCR, and its TCRdb copy is limited to in-frame clones, with some not included. The table shows some 80,000 clones, with approximately 85% occurring only once. The specimen sequenced was peripheral blood. These receptors originate from a man in his fifties or sixties with COVID-19, enrolled during active disease. The CDR3 runs from the conserved cysteine through the conserved F or W. A D gene is named only where the DNA matches it firmly. Size is stated for part of the rows, as once, few or many counts, or as a class when the clone is expanded.

V gene: TRBV5-1
D gene: TRBD2
J gene: TRBJ2-7
clone size: NA
CDR3 DNA: TGCGCCAGCAGCTTGGTAGCGGGGGGATACGAGCAGTACTTC
CDR3 protein: CASSLVAGGYEQYF

V gene: TRBV9
D gene: TRBD1
J gene: TRBJ1-3
clone size: NA
CDR3 DNA: TGTGCCAGCAGCGTAGCGGACAGGACTACTGGAAACACCATATATTTT
CDR3 protein: CASSVADRTTGNTIYF

V gene: TRBV19
D gene: TRBD2
J gene: TRBJ2-7
clone size: few
CDR3 DNA: TGTGCCAGTAGTACTACTAGCGGGACGGGATTCCACGAGCAGTACTTC
CDR3 protein: CASSTTSGTGFHEQYF

V gene: TRBV6-5
D gene: TRBD1
J gene: TRBJ2-4
clone size: once
CDR3 DNA: TGTGCCAGCAGCCTGGCCGGGACAGGGGGCATTCAGTACTTC
CDR3 protein: CASSLAGTGGIQYF

V gene: TRBV5-4
D gene: TRBD2
J gene: TRBJ2-1
clone size: few
CDR3 DNA: TGTGCCAGCAGCCTGAGACTAGCGGGAGAGGATGTCTCCTACAATGAGCAGTTCTTC
CDR3 protein: CASSLRLAGEDVSYNEQFF

V gene: TRBV30
D gene: NA
J gene: TRBJ1-5
clone size: few
CDR3 DNA: TGTGCCTCCCGGGCAGGGGAGTATCAGCCCCAGCATTTT
CDR3 protein: CASRAGEYQPQHF

V gene: TRBV19
D gene: NA
J gene: TRBJ1-5
clone size: NA
CDR3 DNA: TGTGCCAGTAGTATAGATATGCAGGGCTATAATCAGCCCCAGCATTTT
CDR3 protein: CASSIDMQGYNQPQHF

V gene: TRBV5-1
D gene: TRBD1
J gene: TRBJ2-7
clone size: NA
CDR3 DNA: TGCGCCAGCAGTAAATTTGGGACAGGGCTTTACGAGCAGTACTTC
CDR3 protein: CASSKFGTGLYEQYF

V gene: TRBV4-1
D gene: TRBD2
J gene: TRBJ2-1
clone size: NA
CDR3 DNA: TGCGCCAGCAGCCAAAAAAAAGTGGGACTAGCAAACAATGAGCAGTTCTTC
CDR3 protein: CASSQKKVGLANNEQFF

V gene: TRBV6-5
D gene: NA
J gene: TRBJ1-2
clone size: NA
CDR3 DNA: TGTGCCAGCAGCGGGCCGGAGGCTGGCTACACCTTC
CDR3 protein: CASSGPEAGYTF